This T cell receptor beta chain was sequenced in a study of OX40 agonist ivuxolimab in advanced cancers. On the study more broadly: At 0.01 to 10 mg/kg, ivuxolimab was administered intravenously to patients every 2 weeks.

As to this clone: As yet, its antigen is unknown.

This CDR3 contains 13 residues. The germline V gene encodes CDR1 GTSNPN and CDR2 SVGIG (reference sequence). V lost 0 bases to trimming and J lost 2 bases, with 7 bases between them. Overall study results and limits: Averaged across samples, CD8+ T cells carried more expanded clones than CD4+ did. Expanded peripheral T cell antigen specificity was not determined.

Sequencing was performed with immunoSEQ multiplex PCR; in TCRdb, only in-frame clones are kept and a portion is missing. The sample includes about 64,000 clones, about 88% of them seen just once. The sample was CD4+ or CD8+ T cells sorted from blood, taken in a trial of the OX40 agonist ivuxolimab. This rearrangement joins TRBV30 to TRBJ1-1; D gene unclear. The TCR comes from an adult with an advanced solid tumor such as melanoma, head and neck, liver or kidney cancer. The CDR3 coding sequence is TGTGCCTGGAGTGTTTGGACCAACACTGAAGCTTTCTTT. Encoded protein: CAWSVWTNTEAFF.